This is a list of T cell receptor beta chains from one sample in a study of blood T cell repertoires in COVID-19. Profiled with immunoSEQ multiplex PCR; TCRdb holds only in-frame clones, not every one. The data show roughly 78,000 clones, 88% seen once. Sequences were obtained from peripheral blood. The receptor source for this set is a man aged 45-65 years with acute or convalescent COVID-19. CDR3s include the opening cysteine and the closing phenylalanine or tryptophan. The D gene is left open where the match is weak. For some rows the clone size is stated as once, few or many, or as a class when expanded; others skip it.

D,length,J,size,V,DNA,CDR3
TRBD1,15,TRBJ1-1,large,TRBV27,TGTGCCAGCAGTTTATACGGGACAGCAAACACTGAAGCTTTCTTT,CASSLYGTANTEAFF
NA,14,TRBJ2-3,NA,TRBV18,TGTGCCAGCTCGCGAGGACAGCGCACAGATACGCAGTATTTT,CASSRGQRTDTQYF
NA,14,TRBJ2-2,NA,TRBV10-3,TGTGCCATCAGTCCGGGGACTAACACCGGGGAGCTGTTTTTT,CAISPGTNTGELFF
NA,12,TRBJ1-2,NA,TRBV9,TGTGCCAGCAACGTAGCAGGCTATGGCTACACCTTC,CASNVAGYGYTF
TRBD1,18,TRBJ2-6,NA,TRBV4-1,TGCGCCAGCAGCCAAGGACAGGGGCTCCCTTCTGGGGCCAACGTCCTGACTTTC,CASSQGQGLPSGANVLTF
TRBD1,17,TRBJ1-3,NA,TRBV6-1,TGTGCCAGCAGTGAAACGACCGGGACAGGGGGCGGAAACACCATATATTTT,CASSETTGTGGGNTIYF
NA,15,TRBJ2-7,NA,TRBV11-2,TGTGCCAGCAGCTTAGATTGGGGCCTCTCCTACGAGCAGTACTTC,CASSLDWGLSYEQYF
TRBD2,18,TRBJ2-3,NA,TRBV9,TGTGCCAGCAGCCCTCGTCCTAGCGGGGGGGCTAGCACAGATACGCAGTATTTT,CASSPRPSGGASTDTQYF
TRBD2,14,TRBJ2-5,NA,TRBV3-1/TRBV3-2,TGTGCCAGCAGTAAACTAGCGGGTCAAGAGACCCAGTACTTC,CASSKLAGQETQYF
NA,13,TRBJ2-3,NA,TRBV29-1,TGCAGCGTCCCCCCGACAGAGGCAGATACGCAGTATTTT,CSVPPTEADTQYF
NA,15,TRBJ1-3,NA,TRBV5-1,TGCGCCAGCAGCTTGGCAGCAGGCTCTGGAAACACCATATATTTT,CASSLAAGSGNTIYF
NA,12,TRBJ2-1,NA,TRBV7-9,TGTGCCAGCAGCTTGGCAGGCCGGGAGCAGTTCTTC,CASSLAGREQFF
NA,16,TRBJ1-6,NA,TRBV27,TGTGCCAGCAGTTTAAGGGGGAGCTCCTATAATTCACCCCTCCACTTT,CASSLRGSSYNSPLHF
NA,16,TRBJ1-3,few,TRBV5-1,TGCGCCAGCAGCGGGGGACATTCATCCTCTGGAAACACCATATATTTT,CASSGGHSSSGNTIYF
TRBD1,15,TRBJ1-1,NA,TRBV6-5,TGTGCCAGCAGTACCGGGACAGGGTTGTGGACTGAAGCTTTCTTT,CASSTGTGLWTEAFF
NA,13,TRBJ2-5,NA,TRBV18,TGTGCCAGCTCAGGGCAGCACCAAGAGACCCAGTACTTC,CASSGQHQETQYF
NA,13,TRBJ2-7,NA,TRBV14,TGTGCCAGCAGCCAAGAAAGGGGGATCGAGCAGTACTTC,CASSQERGIEQYF